The 21 T cell receptor beta chains below come from one sample, sequenced in a study of T cell responses to AZD1222 COVID-19 vaccine. Some clones are missing from TCRdb's copy, which holds only in-frame ones; the method was immunoSEQ multiplex PCR. The sample has some 150,000 clones, 92% seen once. The sample here was peripheral blood, taken on day 0 of AZD1222 vaccination. The origin of the receptors is an adult in good health.

This clone appeared a single time. V usage is TRBV3-1 (or the pseudogene TRBV3-2) and J usage is TRBJ1-1, with unresolved D. The ends were cut back, 4 bases at V and 1 base at J, with 7 bases in the middle. This CDR3 comprises 13 residues. CDR1 LGHDT and CDR2 YNNKEL come from the germline V gene (reference sequence). For the CDR3, the DNA is TGTGCCAGCAGCCGCACGCGGAACACTGAAGCTTTCTTT. It yields the protein CASSRTRNTEAFF.

V usage is TRBV24-1 and J usage is TRBJ1-5; D is undetermined. The germline V gene encodes CDR1 KGHDR and CDR2 SFDVKD. CDR3 size: 13 residues. Between the trimmed V and J ends, which lost 3 bases and 5 bases, there was a span of 7 bases. Written as DNA, the CDR3 is TGTGCCACCAGTGATAACGGTGATCAGCCCCAGCATTTT. Its protein product is CATSDNGDQPQHF.

The V call is TRBV5-5, the J call TRBJ2-4; tentatively, D is TRBD1 or TRBD2 (5 bases each). Germline V gives CDR1 SGHKS, CDR2 YYEKEE (reference sequence). Trimming removed 2 bases from V and 0 bases from J, with 9 bases in between. The CDR3 extends over 15 amino acids. The CDR3 coding sequence is TGTGCCAGCAGCTTCGAGGGGCTAGCCAAAAACATTCAGTACTTC. This gives the protein CASSFEGLAKNIQYF.

The chain uses TRBV18 and TRBJ1-2; D gene ambiguous. The CDR3 is 13 residues long. Germline V gene sequence: CDR1 KGHSH, CDR2 LQKENI. Trimming removed 8 bases from V and 3 bases from J, with 13 bases in between. CDR3 protein: CASAMEIDYGYTF. DNA for the CDR3: TGTGCCAGCGCTATGGAGATAGACTATGGCTACACCTTC.

This clone turned up a few times. The chain employs TRBV27 and TRBJ2-7, with D possibly TRBD1 on 5 matching bases. Germline V gives CDR1 MNHEY, CDR2 SMNVEV (reference sequence). CDR3 size: 15 residues. V lost 6 bases, J lost 6 bases, and 21 bases lay in between. CDR3 sequence (DNA): TGTGCCAGCAGCAACCAGGGCATAGGAAAGGGCGAGCAGTACTTC. It specifies CASSNQGIGKGEQYF.

The chain couples TRBV7-8 to TRBJ2-5; weak D call: TRBD2 (6 bases). With 3 bases removed from V and 4 bases from J, the gap between germline ends came to 15 bases. The germline V gene encodes CDR1 SGHVS and CDR2 FQNEAQ. This CDR3 comprises 15 residues. The CDR3 region is CASSLGGTIGETQYF. The DNA of the CDR3 is TGTGCCAGCAGCTTGGGGGGTACGATTGGAGAGACCCAGTACTTC. Full variable domain (remainder filled in from reference TRBV7-8 and TRBJ2-5): GAGVSQSPRYKVAKRGQDVALRCDPISGHVSLFWYQQALGQGPEFLTYFQNEAQLDKSGLPSDRFFAERPEGSVSTLKIQRTQQEDSAVYLCASSLGGTIGETQYFGPGTRLLVL.

The chain links TRBV5-1 to TRBJ2-5, with 9 bases matching TRBD1. The V and J ends lost 3 bases and 4 bases, in that order; junction bases with no gene match: 13. The CDR3 is 17 residues long. CDR1 SGHRS and CDR2 YFSETQ come from the germline V gene. The CDR3: CASSSSDDRGVRETQYF. CDR3 bases: TGCGCCAGCAGCTCCTCCGACGACAGGGGGGTAAGAGAGACCCAGTACTTC.

V and J are TRBV27 and TRBJ1-4; D is undetermined. This CDR3 has 15 amino acids. Germline assignment: CDR1 MNHEY and CDR2 SMNVEV (reference sequence). Between the trimmed V and J ends, which lost 5 bases and 8 bases, there was a span of 18 bases. The CDR3 DNA is TGTGCCAGCAGTCCAAGTGGACGGGCAGAAGAAAAACTGTTTTTT. It encodes CASSPSGRAEEKLFF.

This clone appeared a single time. The J gene is TRBJ1-5, the V gene TRBV10-3, with D maybe TRBD1 (5 bases). The CDR3 length is 17 residues. V lost 0 bases, J lost 2 bases, and 14 bases lay in between. Germline values: CDR1 ENHRY, CDR2 SYGVKD. CDR3 loop: CAISESVSGHGNQPQHF. The CDR3 coding sequence is TGTGCCATCAGTGAGTCCGTATCGGGGCATGGCAATCAGCCCCAGCATTTT.

The chain has TRBV10-2 and TRBJ2-1; no reliable D call. CDR3 length equals 14 residues. The V and J ends lost 7 bases and 7 bases respectively, with 17 bases between them. CDR1 is WSHSY and CDR2 is SAAADI in the germline V gene. The DNA of the CDR3 is TGCGCCAGCAAGGAAGGGCCAGTGAATAATGAGCAGTTCTTC. Translating gives CASKEGPVNNEQFF.

This clone was counted once. The rearrangement uses TRBV19 and TRBJ2-2; 11 bases are shared with TRBD2. V lost 2 bases, J lost 0 bases, and 5 bases stayed unmatched. CDR3 length: 18 amino acids. Germline CDR1 is LNHDA and CDR2 is SQIVND (reference sequence). The CDR3 coding sequence is TGTGCCAGTAGTATATGGGGACTAGCGGAGGCGAACACCGGGGAGCTGTTTTTT. This translates into CASSIWGLAEANTGELFF.

The CDR3 DNA sequence: TGTGCCAGCAGCCGTATAATGGGGGGCGGGGAGCAGTACTTC. Amino acid sequence: CASSRIMGGGEQYF. The chain couples TRBV7-9 to TRBJ2-7; either TRBD1 or TRBD2 may supply D (6 bases each). The V end was cut by 5 bases, the J end by 7 bases, with 18 bases between. CDR3 length equals 14 residues. Germline CDR1 and CDR2: SEHNR and FQNEAQ (reference sequence).

The chain links TRBV5-4 to TRBJ2-5, with D perhaps TRBD1 or TRBD2 (6 bases each). The germline V and J ends were trimmed by 4 bases and 7 bases, with 20 bases remaining between them. In germline, CDR1 is SGHNT, CDR2 YYREEE (reference sequence). The CDR3 covers 15 residues. CDR3 in DNA: TGTGCCAGCAGCCCTGATAGGGGGGTTTTCGGGACCCAGTACTTC. Its protein product is CASSPDRGVFGTQYF.

The V and J genes are TRBV28 and TRBJ1-2; D is unresolved. V lost 5 bases, J lost 5 bases, and 12 bases lay in between. The CDR3 is 13 amino acids. In germline, CDR1 is MDHEN, CDR2 SYDVKM. The DNA of the CDR3 is TGTGCCAGCAGTCTAATTCTGGGATATGGCTACACCTTC. Translation: CASSLILGYGYTF.

J is TRBJ2-5 and V is TRBV27; 16 bases are a match to TRBD2. Germline V gene data show CDR1 as MNHEY and CDR2 as SMNVEV (reference sequence). The junction had 13 bases not matched to a gene; V was cut back by 6 bases and J by 3 bases. The CDR3 totals 19 residues. The DNA for the CDR3 is TGTGCCAGCAGCCCCCCCGGGACTAGCGGGAGGGCCGTAAAAGAGACCCAGTACTTC. It encodes CASSPPGTSGRAVKETQYF.

The gene calls are TRBV7-3 and TRBJ2-3, with 7 bases that match TRBD1. This CDR3 spans 14 amino acids. With V trimmed by 1 base and J by 5 bases, 3 bases remained unmatched. The germline gives CDR1 SGHTA, CDR2 FQGTGA. CDR3 sequence (DNA): TGTGCCAGCAGCTTAAGTAACAGGGGAGATACGCAGTATTTT. Its translation is CASSLSNRGDTQYF.

The rearrangement links TRBV7-2 to TRBJ2-7; TRBD1 agrees at 7 bases. V dropped 3 bases and J dropped 2; count of bases not matched to a gene: 4. Looked up from germline, CDR1 is SGHTA and CDR2 is FQGNSA. The CDR3 has 14 residues. The DNA for the CDR3 is TGTGCCAGCAGCTTTGACAGGGATACCTACGAGCAGTACTTC. The encoded protein is CASSFDRDTYEQYF.

This chain uses TRBV6-5 with TRBJ1-2; a possible D gene is TRBD1 (5 bases). The V end was cut by 6 bases, the J end by 1 base, with 15 bases between. This CDR3 has 15 amino acids. The germline CDR1 and CDR2 sequences are MNHEY and SVGAGI. The CDR3 bases are TGTGCCAGCAGGCCCAGGGAGGGTATTAACTATGGCTACACCTTC. Translated, it gives CASRPREGINYGYTF.

The chain is built from TRBV5-1 and TRBJ2-7, with TRBD1 as a possible D gene (5 bases). Trimming shortened V by 1 base and J by 5 bases, and 7 bases separated the two germline ends. Germline V CDR1 and CDR2: SGHRS, YFSETQ. The CDR3 extends over 12 amino acids. For the CDR3, the DNA is TGCGCCAGCAGCTTGTTAGGGGACGAGCAGTACTTC. Translation gives CASSLLGDEQYF. The full variable domain, completed using reference TRBV5-1 and TRBJ2-7, is KAGVTQTPRYLIKTRGQQVTLSCSPISGHRSVSWYQQTPGQGLQFLFEYFSETQRNKGNFPGRFSGRQFSNSRSEMNVSTLELGDSALYLCASSLLGDEQYFGPGTRLTVT.

As DNA, the CDR3 is TGTGCCAGTAGTCCTTCGGGGTCTAGGGGGCAGTACTTC. This encodes CASSPSGSRGQYF. V gene TRBV19 combines with J gene TRBJ2-7, with D tentatively TRBD1 or TRBD2 (5 bases each). CDR3 size: 13 residues. V was shortened by 5 bases and J by 9 bases, with 17 bases between the two germline ends. Germline V lookup: CDR1 LNHDA, CDR2 SQIVND (reference sequence).

This clone was detected once. The chain joins TRBV9 to TRBJ2-1; 9 bases are shared with TRBD2. The V segment lost 0 bases and the J segment 5 bases; nucleotides outside the gene matches: 9. This CDR3 comprises 17 residues. In germline, CDR1 is SGDLS, CDR2 YYNGEE. CDR3 protein: CASSVELREGRNNEQFF. The DNA for the CDR3 is TGTGCCAGCAGCGTAGAGTTGCGGGAGGGCCGAAACAATGAGCAGTTCTTC.